One sample yielded the 10 T cell receptor beta chains listed below, sequenced in a study of patients and donors after allogeneic stem cell transplantation (dated by TCRdb to 2018 to 2021). Receptor amplification or capture employed RT-PCR. The listed sequencing device is NextSeq 550. In-frame beta chains were kept once TCRdb had trimmed the public reads at Q25 with fastp and called clones with MiXCR. Identical CDR3 proteins give one entry, which carries the most common genes and DNA. For this sample the table gives approximately 29,000 distinct CDR3 sequences, of which roughly a third were detected only once. Jointly, the top ten make up less than 85% of the sample. The sequenced sample was blood, either unsorted or a sorted T cell fraction (not recorded which). These receptors were obtained from a human donor who was either an allogeneic HSCT recipient or a stem cell or donor lymphocyte infusion donor (not recorded which). It is not recorded whose cells these are; they may come from a transplant donor.

The rearrangement links TRBV7-6 to TRBJ1-5; 9 positions match TRBD1. CDR3 length: 15 residues. The V gene's germline CDR1 is SGHVS and CDR2 FNYEAQ. J lost 6 bases, V lost 2 bases, and 5 bases had no gene match. The CDR3 DNA follows: TGTGCCAGCAGCTTATCGACAGGGGGGATTCAGCCCCAGCATTTT. The encoded protein is CASSLSTGGIQPQHF.

The V and J genes are TRBV7-2 and TRBJ2-5, with unresolved D. The CDR3 totals 13 residues. The germline V gene has CDR1 SGHTA and CDR2 FQGNSA. V was clipped by 5 bases and J by 7 bases, with 14 bases between them. CDR3 sequence (DNA): TGTGCCAGCAGCCCCACCCAAGAGCTGACCCAGTACTTC. It encodes CASSPTQELTQYF.

The V gene is TRBV6-1, the J gene TRBJ2-3, with TRBD1 identical over 8 bases. The V segment lost 4 bases and the J segment 2 bases; nucleotides outside the gene matches: 8. CDR1 MNHNS and CDR2 SASEGT come from the germline V gene. The CDR3 extends over 16 amino acids. CDR3 sequence (DNA): TGTGCCAGCAGTGGCCGGGACAGGACCCTCACAGATACGCAGTATTTT. This gives the protein CASSGRDRTLTDTQYF.

The CDR3 DNA reads as TGTGCCAGCAGTTATTACAGGGTGGGGAATGAGCAGTTCTTC. It translates to CASSYYRVGNEQFF. V and J are TRBV6-6 and TRBJ2-1; maybe TRBD1 (6 bases). The CDR3 has 14 amino acids. V gave up 3 bases and J gave up 7 bases, with 13 bases separating them. Looked up from germline, CDR1 is MNHNY and CDR2 is SVGAGI (reference sequence).

Turning to this clonotype: One end of the junction is discordant with germline, which a read error may explain. The rearrangement links TRBV29-1 to TRBJ2-7, with 9 bases matching TRBD1. Germline V gives CDR1 SQVTM, CDR2 ANQGSEA. The CDR3 length is 14 residues. CDR3 residues: CGVGIQGAADEQYF. The CDR3, as DNA: TGCGGCGTTGGTATACAGGGGGCAGCGGACGAGCAGTACTTC.

V usage is TRBV15 and J usage is TRBJ1-2; possible D gene TRBD1, 5 bases. CDR3 length equals 14 residues. Germline V gene lookup returns CDR1 LNHNV and CDR2 YYDKDF (reference sequence). The germline V and J ends were trimmed by 8 bases and 4 bases, with 17 bases remaining between them. The CDR3 sequence is CATRTEDSPYGYTF. The CDR3 DNA reads as TGTGCCACCCGAACGGAAGACAGTCCCTATGGCTACACCTTC.

This chain uses TRBV6-5 with TRBJ1-1; D is possibly TRBD1 (6 bases). Trimming removed 0 bases at V and 3 bases at J, with 14 bases between. CDR1 MNHEY and CDR2 SVGAGI come from the germline V gene. CDR3 size: 16 residues. CDR3 coding DNA: TGTGCCAGCAGTTACTCGTGGAGGGGGTGGTACACTGAAGCTTTCTTT. Translation gives CASSYSWRGWYTEAFF.

This clonotype was detected only a few times. The rearrangement uses TRBV24-1 and TRBJ1-5; tentatively, D is TRBD1 (5 bases). The CDR3 runs to 17 residues. V was clipped by 3 bases and J by 7 bases, with 21 bases between them. Germline lookup yields CDR1 KGHDR and CDR2 SFDVKD. The CDR3 sequence: CATSDARAGKGGQPQHF. The CDR3 DNA is TGTGCCACCAGTGATGCCAGGGCAGGGAAGGGAGGACAGCCCCAGCATTTT.

V and J are TRBV24-1 and TRBJ2-6, with D tentatively TRBD1 or TRBD2 (5 bases each). Trimming shortened V by 5 bases and J by 4 bases, and 20 bases separated the two germline ends. The length of the CDR3 is 18 residues. CDR1 is KGHDR, CDR2 SFDVKD, per germline. Written as DNA, the CDR3 is TGTGCCACCAGTGGTCGGACGACTAAAGGGGCCGGGGCCAACGTCCTGACTTTC. Encoded protein: CATSGRTTKGAGANVLTF.

Only a few counts were recorded for this clonotype. The chain uses TRBV4-1 and TRBJ1-4; unclear D gene. The CDR3 sequence is 16 residues long. Germline assignment: CDR1 MGHRA and CDR2 YSYEKL. V lost 3 bases, J lost 8 bases, and 19 bases lay in between. As DNA, the CDR3 is TGCGCCAGCAGCCAGCCCGGGTCCCAAGACGGCGAAAAACTGTTTTTT. Amino acids: CASSQPGSQDGEKLFF.